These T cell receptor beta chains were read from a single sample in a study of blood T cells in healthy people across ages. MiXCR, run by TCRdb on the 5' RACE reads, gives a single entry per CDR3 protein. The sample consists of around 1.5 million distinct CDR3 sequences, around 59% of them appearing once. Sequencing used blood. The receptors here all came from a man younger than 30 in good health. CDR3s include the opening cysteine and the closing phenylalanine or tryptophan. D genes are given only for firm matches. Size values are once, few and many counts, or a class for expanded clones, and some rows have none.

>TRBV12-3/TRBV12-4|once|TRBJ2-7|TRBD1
CASSSQTGDEQYF
TGTGCCAGCAGTTCCCAGACAGGGGACGAGCAGTACTTC
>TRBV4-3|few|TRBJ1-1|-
CASSHYLGVAFF
TGCGCCAGTAGCCATTACCTGGGGGTAGCTTTCTTT
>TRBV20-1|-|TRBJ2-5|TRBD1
CSARGDSGLSEETQYF
TGCAGTGCTAGGGGGGACAGCGGCCTATCCGAAGAGACCCAGTACTTC
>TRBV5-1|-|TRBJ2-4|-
CASSLGKRPQRGAKNIQYF
TGCGCCAGCAGCTTAGGAAAGCGCCCCCAAAGAGGGGCCAAAAACATTCAGTACTTC
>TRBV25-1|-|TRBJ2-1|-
CASRLSGTAYNEQFF
TGTGCCAGCAGGTTAAGCGGGACAGCTTACAATGAGCAGTTCTTC
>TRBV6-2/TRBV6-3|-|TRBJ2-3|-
CASNRGSSTDTQYF
TGTGCCAGCAACCGGGGGTCTAGCACAGATACGCAGTATTTT
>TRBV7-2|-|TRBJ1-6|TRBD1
CASSTEGQKTSPLHF
TGTGCCAGCAGCACTGAGGGACAGAAAACTTCACCCCTCCACTTT
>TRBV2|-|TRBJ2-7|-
CASNSLKGSSYEQYF
TGTGCCAGCAATTCCCTAAAGGGGAGCTCCTACGAGCAGTACTTC
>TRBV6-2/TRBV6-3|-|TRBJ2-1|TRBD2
CASSSSVWASGNNEQFF
TGTGCCAGCAGTTCATCAGTGTGGGCTAGCGGAAACAATGAGCAGTTCTTC
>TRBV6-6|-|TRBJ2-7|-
CASSYKRPTKEQYF
TGTGCCAGCAGTTATAAGCGCCCTACGAAAGAGCAGTACTTC
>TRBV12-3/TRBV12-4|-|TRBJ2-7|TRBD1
CASSSRDRTYEQYF
TGTGCCAGCAGTTCCCGGGACAGAACCTACGAGCAGTACTTC
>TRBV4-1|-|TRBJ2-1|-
CASSLSPNDEQFF
TGCGCCAGCAGCCTTTCCCCCAACGATGAGCAGTTCTTC
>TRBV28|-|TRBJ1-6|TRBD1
CASGLGGIGSPLHF
TGTGCCAGCGGACTAGGGGGCATAGGTTCACCCCTCCACTTT
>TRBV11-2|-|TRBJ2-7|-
CASRPGGSRDEQYF
TGTGCCAGCAGACCTGGAGGGAGTCGCGACGAGCAGTACTTC
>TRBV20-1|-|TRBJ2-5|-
CSAPWGAGFMTQYF
TGCAGTGCACCCTGGGGGGCCGGGTTCATGACCCAGTACTTC
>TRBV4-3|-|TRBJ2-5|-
CASSQEGLAETQYF
TGCGCCAGCAGCCAAGAAGGATTAGCGGAGACCCAGTACTTC
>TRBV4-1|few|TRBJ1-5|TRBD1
CASSPIQGRDQPQHF
TGCGCCAGCAGCCCTATACAGGGGAGGGATCAGCCCCAGCATTTT
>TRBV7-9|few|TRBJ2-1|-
CASSLADSPQFF
TGTGCCAGCAGCTTAGCGGATTCCCCGCAGTTCTTC
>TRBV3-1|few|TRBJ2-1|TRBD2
CASQAGTNTDNEQFF
TGTGCCAGCCAAGCGGGGACGAATACGGACAATGAGCAGTTCTTC
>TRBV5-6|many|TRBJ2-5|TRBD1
CASSQTGMTQYF
TGTGCCAGCAGCCAGACAGGGATGACCCAGTACTTC
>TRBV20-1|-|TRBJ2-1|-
CSARDGLGTYNELFF
TGCAGTGCTAGAGATGGGCTGGGGACCTACAATGAGCTGTTCTTC
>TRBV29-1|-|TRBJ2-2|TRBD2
CSVPGRVLAGGNTGELFF
TGCAGCGTCCCCGGGAGGGTACTAGCGGGAGGAAACACCGGGGAGCTGTTTTTT
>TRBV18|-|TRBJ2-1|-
CASSRPGFSSYNEQFF
TGTGCCAGCTCACGGCCGGGCTTTAGCTCCTACAATGAGCAGTTCTTC
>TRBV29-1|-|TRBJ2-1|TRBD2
CSARLAGGLWEQFF
TGCAGCGCTAGGCTAGCGGGGGGGCTCTGGGAGCAGTTCTTC
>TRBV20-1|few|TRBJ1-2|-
CSAGTRQYGYTF
TGCAGTGCTGGTACAAGACAGTATGGCTACACCTTC
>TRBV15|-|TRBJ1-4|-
CATGRTVDEKLFF
TGTGCCACCGGAAGGACAGTAGATGAAAAACTGTTTTTT
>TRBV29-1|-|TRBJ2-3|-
CSVEDSRLNTDTQYF
TGCAGCGTTGAAGACTCTCGGCTCAACACAGATACGCAGTATTTT
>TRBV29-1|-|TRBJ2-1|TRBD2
CITAGVAGEQFF
TGCATAACAGCTGGGGTAGCGGGGGAGCAGTTCTTC
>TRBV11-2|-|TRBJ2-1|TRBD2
CASSAGALAGAEQFF
TGTGCCAGCAGCGCCGGGGCACTAGCGGGGGCCGAGCAGTTCTTC
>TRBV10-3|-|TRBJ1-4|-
CAIAEEGLSNEKLFF
TGTGCCATCGCCGAAGAGGGTTTGTCTAATGAAAAACTGTTTTTT
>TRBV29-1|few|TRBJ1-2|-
CSVGQRLNYGYTF
TGCAGCGTTGGACAGCGCCTTAACTATGGCTACACCTTC
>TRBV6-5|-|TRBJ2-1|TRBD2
CASSYGTSGILYEQFF
TGTGCCAGCAGTTACGGGACTAGCGGGATTTTATATGAGCAGTTCTTC
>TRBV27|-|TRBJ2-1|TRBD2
CASSQPLAGYNEQFF
TGTGCCAGCAGCCAGCCACTAGCGGGGTACAATGAGCAGTTCTTC
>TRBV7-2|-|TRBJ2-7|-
CASSLGSQQYF
TGTGCCAGCAGCTTAGGCAGTCAGCAGTACTTC
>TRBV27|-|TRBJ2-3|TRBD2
CASSLGTSGIDTQYF
TGTGCCAGCAGTTTGGGGACTAGTGGTATAGATACGCAGTATTTT
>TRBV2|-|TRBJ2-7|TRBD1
CASSIVRQGYEQYF
TGTGCCAGCAGCATAGTTAGACAGGGCTACGAGCAGTACTTC
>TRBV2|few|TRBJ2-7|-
CASLARGAGVYEQYF
TGTGCCAGCCTGGCGCGCGGCGCCGGTGTTTACGAGCAGTACTTC
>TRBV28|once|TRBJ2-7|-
CASSLSRQREQYF
TGTGCCAGCAGTTTATCTCGACAGCGCGAGCAGTACTTC
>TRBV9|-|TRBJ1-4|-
CASSVAMREKLFF
TGTGCCAGCAGCGTAGCTATGAGAGAAAAACTGTTTTTT
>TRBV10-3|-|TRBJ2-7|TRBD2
CAISDLAANSYEQYF
TGTGCCATCAGTGATCTAGCGGCAAACTCCTACGAGCAGTACTTC
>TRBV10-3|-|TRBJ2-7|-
CAIGSDSYEQYF
TGTGCCATCGGTTCGGATTCCTACGAGCAGTACTTC
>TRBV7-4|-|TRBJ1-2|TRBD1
CASSLRRRTGGSYGYTF
TGTGCCAGCAGCTTAAGGCGAAGGACAGGCGGATCTTATGGCTACACCTTC
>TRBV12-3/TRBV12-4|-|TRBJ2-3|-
CASTVQIRADTQYF
TGTGCCAGCACAGTCCAAATTCGGGCAGATACGCAGTATTTT
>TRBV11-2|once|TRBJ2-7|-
CASSSSGTDTYEQYF
TGTGCCAGCAGCTCATCCGGGACGGACACCTACGAGCAGTACTTC
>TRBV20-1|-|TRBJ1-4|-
CSVRGLKATNEKLFF
TGCAGTGTAAGAGGACTTAAAGCAACTAATGAAAAACTGTTTTTT
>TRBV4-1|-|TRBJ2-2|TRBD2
CASSQGVAGGPGTGELFF
TGCGCCAGCAGCCAAGGAGTAGCGGGGGGGCCCGGAACCGGGGAGCTGTTTTTT
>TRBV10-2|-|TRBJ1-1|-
CASSEVGAGAEAFF
TGCGCCAGCAGTGAGGTGGGCGCGGGAGCTGAAGCTTTCTTT
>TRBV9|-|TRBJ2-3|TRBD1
CASSVGGTGASTDTQYF
TGTGCCAGCAGCGTAGGGGGGACAGGGGCTAGCACAGATACGCAGTATTTT
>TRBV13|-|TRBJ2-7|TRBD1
CASSLGGTGSDEQYF
TGTGCCAGCAGCTTAGGCGGGACAGGTTCAGACGAGCAGTACTTC
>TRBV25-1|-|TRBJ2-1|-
CASSEGDWYEIYNEQFF
TGTGCCAGCAGTGAAGGCGACTGGTACGAAATTTACAATGAGCAGTTCTTC
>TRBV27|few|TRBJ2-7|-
CARKLNRSYEQYF
TGTGCCAGGAAACTAAACAGATCCTACGAGCAGTACTTC